This T cell receptor beta chain was captured in a study of cytomegalovirus exposure and HLA in healthy donors. Study-level findings and limits: The authors assumed roughly uniform sequencing depth across donors for presence/absence analyses. Later, TCR association rates were found to vary by HLA locus, highest for DRB1 and lowest for HLA-C.

Germline CDR1 reads SQVTM; CDR2 reads ANQGSEA. The CDR3 contains 18 residues. Trimming shortened V by 5 bases and J by 4 bases, and 27 bases separated the two germline ends. On this clone: Its antigen is unidentified.

PCR was performed using 60 Vbeta and 13 Jbeta primers. Here immunoSEQ multiplex PCR was the method, and the copy in TCRdb shows in-frame clones only, minus some. The table lists approximately 160,000 clones, approximately 84% of them singletons. The clonotype originates from a boy aged 2 to 9 in good health and CMV-seronegative. This chain connects TRBV29-1 to TRBJ2-1; perhaps TRBD2 as D (6 bases). Sequenced input: PBMCs. Written as DNA, the CDR3 is TGCAGCGTTTTAGTTAATCTCGGCGGGGACCCTAGGTACAATGAGCAGTTCTTC. This gives the protein CSVLVNLGGDPRYNEQFF.